This TCR beta chain was retrieved from a study of blood T cell repertoires in COVID-19. The V segment lost 6 bases and the J segment 8 bases; nucleotides outside the gene matches: 16. Looked up from germline, CDR1 is SGHDT and CDR2 is YYEEEE. CDR3 length: 15 amino acids. TCRdb keeps only in-frame clones here, not all; method: immunoSEQ multiplex PCR. This sample has 35,000 to 45,000 clones, with roughly nine tenths found just once. The chain couples TRBV5-6 to TRBJ1-2; 7 nucleotides agree with TRBD1. Source material: peripheral blood. The origin of this receptor is a man aged 45-65 years with COVID-19, enrolled during active disease. CDR3 sequence (DNA): TGTGCCAGCAACAAAGGGTCCGGACAGGTTGGAGGCTACACCTTC. Amino acids: CASNKGSGQVGGYTF.